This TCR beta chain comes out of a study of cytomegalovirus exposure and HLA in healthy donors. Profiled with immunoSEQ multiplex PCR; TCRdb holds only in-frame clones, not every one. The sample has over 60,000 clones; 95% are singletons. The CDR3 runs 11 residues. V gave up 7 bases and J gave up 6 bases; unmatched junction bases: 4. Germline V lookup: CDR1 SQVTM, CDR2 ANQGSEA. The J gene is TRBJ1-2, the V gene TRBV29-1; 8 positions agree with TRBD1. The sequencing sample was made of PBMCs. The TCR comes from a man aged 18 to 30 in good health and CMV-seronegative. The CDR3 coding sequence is TGCAGCGACTGGGGACAGGATGGCTACACCTTC. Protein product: CSDWGQDGYTF. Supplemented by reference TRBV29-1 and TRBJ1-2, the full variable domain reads SAVISQKPSRDICQRGTSLTIQCQVDSQVTMMFWYRQQPGQSLTLIATANQGSEATYESGFVIDKFPISRPNLTFSTLTVSNMSPEDSSIYLCSDWGQDGYTFGSGTRLTVV.